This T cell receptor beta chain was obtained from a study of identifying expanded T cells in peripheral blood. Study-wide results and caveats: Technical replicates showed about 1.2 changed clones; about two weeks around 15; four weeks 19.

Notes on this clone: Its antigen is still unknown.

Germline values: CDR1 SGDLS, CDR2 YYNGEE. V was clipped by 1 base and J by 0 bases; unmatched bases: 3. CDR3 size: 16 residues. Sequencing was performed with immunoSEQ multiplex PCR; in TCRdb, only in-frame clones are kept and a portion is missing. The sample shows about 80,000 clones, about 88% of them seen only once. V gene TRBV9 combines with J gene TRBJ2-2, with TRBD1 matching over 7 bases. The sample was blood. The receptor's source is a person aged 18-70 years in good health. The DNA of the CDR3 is TGTGCCAGCAGCGTATCAGGGGGTACGAACACCGGGGAGCTGTTTTTT. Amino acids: CASSVSGGTNTGELFF. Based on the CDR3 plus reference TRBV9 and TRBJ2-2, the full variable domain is DSGVTQTPKHLITATGQRVTLRCSPRSGDLSVYWYQQSLDQGLQFLIQYYNGEERAKGNILERFSAQQFPDLHSELNLSSLELGDSALYFCASSVSGGTNTGELFFGEGSRLTVL.